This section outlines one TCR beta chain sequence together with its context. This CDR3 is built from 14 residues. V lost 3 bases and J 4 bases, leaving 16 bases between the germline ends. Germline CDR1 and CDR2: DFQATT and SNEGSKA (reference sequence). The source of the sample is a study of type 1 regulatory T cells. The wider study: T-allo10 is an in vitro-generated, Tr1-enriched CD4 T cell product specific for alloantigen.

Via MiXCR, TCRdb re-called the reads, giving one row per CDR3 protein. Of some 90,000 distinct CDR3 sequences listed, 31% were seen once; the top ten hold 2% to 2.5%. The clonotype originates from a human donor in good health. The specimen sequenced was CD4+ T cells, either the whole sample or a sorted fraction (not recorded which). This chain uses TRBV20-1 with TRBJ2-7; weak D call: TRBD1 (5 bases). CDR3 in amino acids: CSASSATESYEQYF. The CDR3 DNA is TGCAGTGCTAGTTCGGCGACAGAATCTTACGAGCAGTACTTC.